The 14 T cell receptor beta chains below were found in one sample sequenced in a study of T cells in Graves' hyperthyroidism and ophthalmopathy. Amplification yielded TCR beta CDR3 regions, with RNA transcripts as the source. A first-round RT-PCR of the TCR CDR3 used the HTBI primer set. TCRdb independently ran MiXCR on the multiplex PCR reads; one entry per CDR3 protein. Of some 510,000 distinct CDR3 sequences in the sample, about half were seen once. Sequenced sample: peripheral blood or thyroid tissue (not recorded which). The receptors shown here come from a woman in her late teens or twenties with Graves' hyperthyroidism.

This clonotype has ten or more counts. The gene calls are TRBV7-2 and TRBJ2-5; 8 bases agree with TRBD1. J gave up 4 bases and V 1 base, and 2 bases lay outside the gene matches. CDR1 and CDR2 (germline): SGHTA, FQGNSA. This CDR3 comprises 14 residues. CDR3 region: CASSLGTGRETQYF. The CDR3 DNA reads TGTGCCAGCAGCTTAGGGACAGGGAGAGAGACCCAGTACTTC.

The table lists this clonotype with many counts. V usage is TRBV7-9 and J usage is TRBJ1-1; D is unresolved. CDR1 is SEHNR, CDR2 FQNEAQ, per germline (reference sequence). This CDR3 region has 12 residues. V was trimmed by 5 bases and J by 3 bases, leaving 7 bases between them. This CDR3 is CASSGQDTEAFF. CDR3 bases: TGTGCCAGCAGCGGGCAGGACACTGAAGCTTTCTTT.

This clonotype was observed a handful of times. The chain has TRBV5-1 and TRBJ2-7; 8 bases fit TRBD1. Germline lookup yields CDR1 SGHRS and CDR2 YFSETQ. The CDR3 spans 14 residues. Germline trimming cut 5 bases from V and 2 bases from J; bases unmatched to any gene: 6. CDR3 amino acids: CASRPDRATYEQYF. As DNA, the CDR3 is TGCGCCAGCAGACCGGACAGGGCGACCTACGAGCAGTACTTC.

This clonotype was seen many times. The chain carries TRBV25-1 and TRBJ2-7; perhaps D is TRBD1 or TRBD2 (6 bases each). V was shortened by 3 bases and J by 2 bases, with 17 bases between the two germline ends. The CDR3 totals 16 residues. Germline CDR1 is MGHDK and CDR2 is SYGVNS. In DNA form, the CDR3 reads TGTGCCAGCAGTGAGGGGGGAACAGGGTATCCCTACGAGCAGTACTTC. This translates into CASSEGGTGYPYEQYF.

The V call is TRBV6-5, the J call TRBJ2-7; 9 bases fit TRBD1. Germline CDR1 and CDR2: MNHEY and SVGAGI. J was trimmed by 0 bases and V by 2 bases; bases with no gene match: 5. The CDR3 is 16 residues long. CDR3 sequence: CASSYRTGASSYEQYF. Written as DNA, the CDR3 is TGTGCCAGCAGTTACAGGACAGGGGCCAGCTCCTACGAGCAGTACTTC.

This chain joins TRBV10-3 and TRBJ2-7; no firm D call. Germline V gene lookup returns CDR1 ENHRY and CDR2 SYGVKD. Trimming took off 0 bases at V and 5 bases at J, with 8 bases between the two ends. The CDR3 runs 13 residues. The CDR3 region is CAISESPSHEQYF. In DNA form, the CDR3 reads TGTGCCATCAGTGAGTCCCCCAGCCACGAGCAGTACTTC.

This clonotype was counted at least ten times. The gene calls are TRBV5-1 and TRBJ1-2; 8 bases line up with TRBD1. The CDR3 contains 13 residues. Germline lookup yields CDR1 SGHRS and CDR2 YFSETQ. With 5 bases clipped from V and 4 bases from J, the junction kept 4 bases outside the gene matches. CDR3 protein: CASRDTGGYGYTF. The CDR3 DNA reads as TGCGCCAGCAGGGATACAGGGGGCTATGGCTACACCTTC.

This clonotype has more than one count but fewer than ten. The chain recombines TRBV7-9 with TRBJ2-5; 10 bases match TRBD1. V lost 5 bases, J lost 5 bases, and 8 bases stayed unmatched. Germline CDR1 and CDR2: SEHNR and FQNEAQ (reference sequence). This CDR3 contains 15 residues. As DNA, the CDR3 is TGTGCCAGCAGCCCGACGACAGGGGGCGTTGAGACCCAGTACTTC. As protein: CASSPTTGGVETQYF.

This sequence joins TRBV2 and TRBJ1-3; D is unresolved. The CDR3 consists of 15 residues. V lost 8 bases to trimming and J lost 0 bases, with 14 bases between them. The germline CDR1 and CDR2 sequences are SNHLY and FYNNEI. CDR3 DNA: TGTGCCAGCTCTGCCATGGGCGGCTCTGGAAACACCATATATTTT. This sequence encodes CASSAMGGSGNTIYF. Drawing the rest from reference TRBV2 and TRBJ1-3, the complete variable domain is EPEVTQTPSHQVTQMGQEVILRCVPISNHLYFYWYRQILGQKVEFLVSFYNNEISEKSEIFDDQFSVERPDGSNFTLKIRSTKLEDSAMYFCASSAMGGSGNTIYFGEGSWLTVV.

The chain links TRBV2 to TRBJ1-2; 7 nucleotides agree with TRBD1. The CDR3 loop spans 15 amino acids. Germline-derived CDR1 and CDR2 are SNHLY and FYNNEI. The V segment lost 5 bases and the J segment 2 bases; nucleotides outside the gene matches: 8. The CDR3 sequence: CASSKDGTENYGYTF. For the CDR3, the DNA is TGTGCCAGCAGTAAAGATGGGACAGAGAACTATGGCTACACCTTC.

As regards this clonotype: This may stem from a read error, because a much larger clone lies one nucleotide away. This chain connects TRBV10-3 to TRBJ1-1, with D maybe TRBD1 (6 bases). The germline CDR1 and CDR2 sequences are ENHRY and SYGVKD. The CDR3 is 12 residues long. V was clipped by 2 bases and J by 12 bases, with 13 bases between them. The CDR3 DNA sequence: TGTGCCATCAGTGAGCTCAGGGGCAATCCTTTCTTT. This codes for CAISELRGNPFF.

This clonotype appeared many times. The genes are TRBV7-9 and TRBJ1-6; D perhaps matches TRBD1 (6 bases). CDR1 SEHNR and CDR2 FQNEAQ come from the germline V gene (reference sequence). Trimming removed 5 bases at V and 7 bases at J, with 12 bases between. There are 14 residues in the CDR3. CDR3 amino acids: CASSPRTENSPLHF. The CDR3 coding sequence is TGTGCCAGCAGCCCCCGGACAGAAAATTCACCCCTCCACTTT.

This clonotype was detected a few times. The genes are TRBV20-1 and TRBJ2-6, with no clear D. Germline-derived CDR1 and CDR2 are DFQATT and SNEGSKA (reference sequence). The CDR3 is 15 residues long. The V gene lost 6 bases and the J gene lost 1 base, with 13 bases spanning the gap. The CDR3 sequence: CSAHRSGSGANVLTF. The DNA of the CDR3 is TGCAGTGCCCACCGGTCGGGTTCTGGGGCCAACGTCCTGACTTTC.

This clonotype has a count of ten or more. This chain uses TRBV7-2 with TRBJ2-5; D possibly corresponds to TRBD2 (6 bases). The CDR3 covers 13 residues. Germline loops: CDR1 SGHTA, CDR2 FQGNSA. The V gene lost 5 bases and the J gene lost 5 bases, with 12 bases spanning the gap. The CDR3 here is CASSDRDFETQYF. The CDR3, as DNA: TGTGCCAGCAGCGACCGGGACTTTGAGACCCAGTACTTC.